The entry below gives a single T cell receptor beta chain sequence along with its context. This sample was included in a study of T cells in narcolepsy. Trimming pared 3 bases from V and 4 bases from J, leaving 10 bases between. Germline CDR1 reads MRHNA; CDR2 reads SNTAGT. The CDR3 length is 15 residues. The method was immunoSEQ multiplex PCR; TCRdb's version includes in-frame clones alone and lacks a portion of them. The data hold tens of thousands of clones, with approximately 79% observed a single time. The source of this sequence is a human donor in good health. The rearrangement links TRBV6-4 to TRBJ2-6; perhaps TRBD2 as D (6 bases). Specimen: memory (CD45RA-) CD4+ T cells from blood. The CDR3 loop reads CASSEGGSGANVLTF. The CDR3 DNA reads as TGTGCCAGCAGTGAGGGGGGAAGCGGGGCCAACGTCCTGACTTTC.